The 22 T cell receptor beta chains below come from one sample, sequenced in a study of blood T cell repertoires in COVID-19. Here immunoSEQ multiplex PCR was the method, and the copy in TCRdb shows in-frame clones only, minus some. Of around 120,000 clones in the sample, roughly 83% are singletons; the top ten hold around 2.3%. Sequences were obtained from peripheral blood. The source of these receptors is a man aged 25 to 40 with acute or convalescent COVID-19.

This clone was counted a single time. The chain is built from TRBV9 and TRBJ2-1; 9 bases map to TRBD2. The CDR3 has 17 amino acids. V lost 0 bases and J lost 8; bases outside the gene matches: 12. Germline V gene data show CDR1 as SGDLS and CDR2 as YYNGEE. CDR3 loop: CASSVAVIAGAWDEQFF. CDR3 DNA: TGTGCCAGCAGCGTAGCTGTAATAGCGGGAGCTTGGGATGAGCAGTTCTTC.

This clone was detected only once. In DNA form, the CDR3 reads TGTGCCAGTAGTGGGACGGACAGGGGCAGGACTGAAGCTTTCTTT. It codes for CASSGTDRGRTEAFF. This rearrangement joins TRBV19 to TRBJ1-1; 9 nucleotides match TRBD1. The ends lost 5 bases at V and 5 bases at J; junction bases unmatched: 9. There are 15 residues in the CDR3. The germline V gene encodes CDR1 LNHDA and CDR2 SQIVND (reference sequence).

The chain couples TRBV29-1 to TRBJ2-5, with 7 nucleotides matching TRBD1. The CDR3 contains 12 residues. V shed 6 bases and J 5 bases; nucleotides not matched to a gene: 6. Germline CDR1 SQVTM, CDR2 ANQGSEA. This CDR3 reads CSVGQFLETQYF. The DNA of the CDR3 is TGCAGCGTGGGACAGTTTCTGGAGACCCAGTACTTC.

This clone was seen just once. This sequence joins TRBV4-1 and TRBJ2-7, with D perhaps matching TRBD1 (6 bases). There are 14 residues in the CDR3. Deletions cut 0 bases from V and 4 bases from J, with 10 bases between. Germline lookup yields CDR1 MGHRA and CDR2 YSYEKL. The CDR3 loop reads CASSQERGGYEQYV. The CDR3 DNA follows: TGCGCCAGCAGCCAAGAGAGAGGGGGTTACGAGCAGTACGTC.

This sequence joins TRBV5-5 and TRBJ2-2, with 12 bases that match TRBD1. Losses at the gene ends were 7 bases for V and 7 bases for J; bases not matched to a gene: 14. CDR3 length: 17 residues. Germline CDR1 is SGHKS and CDR2 is YYEKEE (reference sequence). The CDR3 here is CASHQEGTGGLGGELFF. The DNA of the CDR3 is TGTGCCAGCCACCAAGAGGGGACAGGGGGCTTGGGCGGGGAGCTGTTTTTT.

This clone was picked up one time. The CDR3 DNA reads TGTGCCAGCAGTGAGACAGGGGACCTCGAGACCCAGTACTTC. It translates to CASSETGDLETQYF. The chain carries TRBV2 and TRBJ2-5; 8 nucleotides match TRBD1. Trimming at V came to 3 bases and at J to 5 bases, leaving 5 bases not matched to a gene. From germline, CDR1 is SNHLY and CDR2 FYNNEI. The length of the CDR3 is 14 residues.

The chain has TRBV28 and TRBJ1-5, with TRBD1 matching over 8 bases. Germline values: CDR1 MDHEN, CDR2 SYDVKM. The ends lost 6 bases at V and 0 bases at J; junction bases unmatched: 10. This CDR3 contains 17 residues. The CDR3 loop reads CASSSDRGGYSNQPQHF. As DNA, the CDR3 is TGTGCCAGCAGCTCCGACAGGGGAGGATATAGCAATCAGCCCCAGCATTTT. Combining the CDR3 with reference TRBV28 and TRBJ1-5 gives the whole variable domain DVKVTQSSRYLVKRTGEKVFLECVQDMDHENMFWYRQDPGLGLRLIYFSYDVKMKEKGDIPEGYSVSREKKERFSLILESASTNQTSMYLCASSSDRGGYSNQPQHFGDGTRLSIL.

The chain links TRBV5-1 to TRBJ1-6, with D perhaps matching TRBD1 (5 bases). CDR3 length: 15 residues. Deletions cut 0 bases from V and 7 bases from J, with 11 bases between. Germline V gene lookup returns CDR1 SGHRS and CDR2 YFSETQ. The CDR3 region is CASSLGRDPNSPLHF. For the CDR3, the DNA is TGCGCCAGCAGCTTGGGGCGGGACCCGAATTCACCCCTCCACTTT.

The chain carries TRBV6-1 and TRBJ1-1, with D tentatively TRBD1 (6 bases). The CDR3 runs to 14 residues. CDR1 is MNHNS and CDR2 is SASEGT in the germline V gene. V lost 3 bases, J lost 5 bases, and 13 bases lay in between. CDR3 in DNA: TGTGCCAGCAGTGAGGCCCCAGGGGAAACTGAAGCTTTCTTT. The encoded protein is CASSEAPGETEAFF.

This chain links TRBV28 with TRBJ2-2, with D perhaps matching TRBD2 (5 bases). The CDR3 has 15 residues. The germline V and J ends were trimmed by 6 bases and 6 bases, with 17 bases remaining between them. Germline V CDR1 and CDR2: MDHEN, SYDVKM. The CDR3 spells CASRRYEGVSGELFF. The CDR3, as DNA: TGTGCCAGCAGGCGTTACGAGGGAGTCTCCGGGGAGCTGTTTTTT.

This chain joins TRBV27 and TRBJ2-7, with 13 bases that match TRBD2. V lost 6 bases and J lost 4; bases outside the gene matches: 12. In germline, CDR1 is MNHEY, CDR2 SMNVEV (reference sequence). The CDR3 spans 17 residues. CDR3 sequence: CASSPVRTSGRRYEQYV. CDR3 DNA: TGTGCCAGCAGCCCGGTCCGGACTAGCGGGAGAAGGTACGAGCAGTACGTC.

J is TRBJ1-3 and V is TRBV18; D is unclear. The ends were cut back, 0 bases at V and 2 bases at J, with 8 bases in the middle. From germline, CDR1 is KGHSH and CDR2 LQKENI. CDR3 length: 15 amino acids. The CDR3 is CASSPPDGAGNTIYF. CDR3 DNA: TGTGCCAGCTCACCACCCGACGGGGCTGGAAACACCATATATTTT.

The V call is TRBV4-2, the J call TRBJ1-1; 8 positions agree with TRBD1. V trimming: 3 bases; J trimming: 11 bases; junction bases outside the gene matches: 14. Germline loops: CDR1 LGHNA, CDR2 YNFKEQ. The CDR3 consists of 15 residues. CDR3 in DNA: TGTGCCAGCAGCCAGCCCAGGGGGCAATCGGGTGACGCTTTCTTT. This codes for CASSQPRGQSGDAFF.

J is TRBJ2-3 and V is TRBV5-1; D unresolved. This CDR3 comprises 15 residues. Germline CDR1 SGHRS, CDR2 YFSETQ. With 4 bases removed from V and 2 bases from J, the gap between germline ends came to 14 bases. CDR3: CASSLLGTYTDTQYF. Written as DNA, the CDR3 is TGCGCCAGCAGCCTGCTGGGCACCTACACAGATACGCAGTATTTT.

This chain joins TRBV12-3 or TRBV12-4 and TRBJ2-1; TRBD2 is a possible D gene (6 bases). Between the trimmed V and J ends, which lost 3 bases and 8 bases, there was a span of 11 bases. The CDR3 covers 13 residues. The CDR3 bases are TGTGCCAGCAGTTTGACCGGGAGCTATGAGCAGTTCTTC. It yields the protein CASSLTGSYEQFF.

This clone came up a few times. CDR3: CASTPGLVTDTQYF. As DNA, the CDR3 is TGTGCCAGCACCCCTGGACTAGTCACAGATACGCAGTATTTT. The chain is built from TRBV6-2 or TRBV6-3 and TRBJ2-3; TRBD2 aligns across 7 bases. The germline V gene has CDR1 MNHEY and CDR2 SVGEGT. This CDR3 is 14 amino acids long. Trimming took 7 bases from V and 2 from J; bases not matched to a gene: 6.

The V and J genes are TRBV4-1 and TRBJ1-5; D not certain. This CDR3 is built from 17 residues. V was trimmed by 0 bases and J by 0 bases, leaving 12 bases between them. The germline gives CDR1 MGHRA, CDR2 YSYEKL. Here the CDR3 reads CASSQDGALSSNQPQHF. Here the CDR3 DNA reads TGCGCCAGCAGCCAAGATGGTGCACTAAGTAGCAATCAGCCCCAGCATTTT.

In this sample, this clone turned up once. The J gene is TRBJ2-1, the V gene TRBV9; possibly TRBD2 for D (5 bases). This CDR3 has 16 amino acids. Looked up from germline, CDR1 is SGDLS and CDR2 is YYNGEE. Between the trimmed V and J ends, which lost 4 bases and 4 bases, there was a span of 18 bases. The DNA of the CDR3 is TGTGCCAGCAGCCCGCACCTCGCGGGCGCTTACAATGAGCAGTTCTTC. It yields the protein CASSPHLAGAYNEQFF.

The chain employs TRBV4-3 and TRBJ1-6; D is unclear. Trimming shortened V by 0 bases and J by 0 bases, and 12 bases separated the two germline ends. This CDR3 has 18 amino acids. Germline assignment: CDR1 LGHNA and CDR2 YSLEER. The CDR3 DNA reads as TGCGCCAGCAGCCAAGAACCCCCCGGGAACTCCTATAATTCACCCCTCCACTTT. Translating gives CASSQEPPGNSYNSPLHF.

The chain uses TRBV9 and TRBJ1-1, with D hard to call. V dropped 6 bases and J dropped 1 base, with 13 bases sitting between them. The length of the CDR3 is 14 residues. CDR1 SGDLS and CDR2 YYNGEE come from the germline V gene. In DNA, the CDR3 is TGTGCCAGCAACCTACTAGGTGGGAACACTGAAGCTTTCTTT. Residues: CASNLLGGNTEAFF.

The chain carries TRBV7-8 and TRBJ2-7, with D possibly matching TRBD2 (6 bases). The V end lost 2 bases, the J end lost 3 bases, and 17 bases lay between the germline ends. Germline assignment: CDR1 SGHVS and CDR2 FQNEAQ. This CDR3 has 16 residues. CDR3 protein: CASSLKEATGVYEQYF. CDR3 sequence (DNA): TGTGCCAGCAGCTTAAAGGAGGCGACGGGGGTCTACGAGCAGTACTTC.

The rearrangement uses TRBV7-2 and TRBJ1-2; D not resolved. This CDR3 region has 12 residues. Germline V gives CDR1 SGHTA, CDR2 FQGNSA. V gave up 5 bases and J gave up 8 bases, with 12 bases separating them. The CDR3 loop is CASSPQTGGYTF. In DNA form, the CDR3 reads TGTGCCAGCAGCCCTCAAACGGGAGGCTACACCTTC.